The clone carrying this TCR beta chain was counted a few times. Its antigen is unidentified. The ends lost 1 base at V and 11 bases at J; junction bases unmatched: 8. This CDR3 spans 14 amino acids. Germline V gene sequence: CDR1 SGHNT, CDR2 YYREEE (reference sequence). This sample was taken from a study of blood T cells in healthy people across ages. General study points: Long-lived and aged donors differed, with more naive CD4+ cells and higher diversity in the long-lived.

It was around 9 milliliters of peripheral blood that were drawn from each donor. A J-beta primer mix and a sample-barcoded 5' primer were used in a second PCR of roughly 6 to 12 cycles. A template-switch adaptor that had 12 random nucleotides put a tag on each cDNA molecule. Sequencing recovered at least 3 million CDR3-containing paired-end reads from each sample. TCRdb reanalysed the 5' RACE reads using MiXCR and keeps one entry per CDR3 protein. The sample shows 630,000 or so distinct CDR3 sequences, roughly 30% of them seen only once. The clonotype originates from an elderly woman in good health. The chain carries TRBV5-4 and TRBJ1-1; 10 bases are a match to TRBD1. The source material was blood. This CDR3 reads CASSLPGQGIVAFF. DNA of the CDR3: TGTGCCAGCAGCTTGCCGGGACAGGGGATTGTCGCTTTCTTT.